This T cell receptor (beta chain) came from a study of blood T cell repertoires in COVID-19. Study details: From the United States, Italy and Spain came samples of acute and convalescent COVID-19. PBMCs, B-cell-depleted T cells, or T cells provided the cDNA or gDNA that made up the material.

CDR3 length equals 13 residues. The germline gives CDR1 SGHTA, CDR2 FQGNSA. Losses at the gene ends were 5 bases for V and 5 bases for J; bases not matched to a gene: 4. Here immunoSEQ multiplex PCR was the method, and the copy in TCRdb shows in-frame clones only, minus some. This table has approximately 55,000 clones, roughly 84% appearing once. The source of this sequence is a man in his forties or fifties with active COVID-19. J is TRBJ2-3 and V is TRBV7-2, with 7 bases identical to TRBD2. The source material was peripheral blood. The CDR3 sequence: CASSRGGVDTQYF. In DNA form, the CDR3 reads TGTGCCAGCAGCCGCGGGGGTGTAGATACGCAGTATTTT.